This T cell receptor beta chain was captured by sequencing in a study of blood T cell repertoires in COVID-19. Germline V gives CDR1 DFQATT, CDR2 SNEGSKA (reference sequence). There are 15 residues in the CDR3. V lost 3 bases, J lost 8 bases, and 22 bases lay in between. Method: immunoSEQ multiplex PCR; TCRdb's copy keeps in-frame clones and lacks some. The table has around 140,000 clones, around nine tenths seen once. In Seattle, patients joined the study during active infection and were tracked longitudinally. The V call is TRBV20-1, the J call TRBJ1-2; the D is unclear. This receptor was taken from a woman in her 70s with COVID-19, enrolled during active disease. The sequenced sample consisted of peripheral blood. In nucleotides, the CDR3 is TGCAGTGCTAGTTCGGTGTTCTGGGGAGGCGACGGCTACACCTTC. Amino acid sequence: CSASSVFWGGDGYTF.